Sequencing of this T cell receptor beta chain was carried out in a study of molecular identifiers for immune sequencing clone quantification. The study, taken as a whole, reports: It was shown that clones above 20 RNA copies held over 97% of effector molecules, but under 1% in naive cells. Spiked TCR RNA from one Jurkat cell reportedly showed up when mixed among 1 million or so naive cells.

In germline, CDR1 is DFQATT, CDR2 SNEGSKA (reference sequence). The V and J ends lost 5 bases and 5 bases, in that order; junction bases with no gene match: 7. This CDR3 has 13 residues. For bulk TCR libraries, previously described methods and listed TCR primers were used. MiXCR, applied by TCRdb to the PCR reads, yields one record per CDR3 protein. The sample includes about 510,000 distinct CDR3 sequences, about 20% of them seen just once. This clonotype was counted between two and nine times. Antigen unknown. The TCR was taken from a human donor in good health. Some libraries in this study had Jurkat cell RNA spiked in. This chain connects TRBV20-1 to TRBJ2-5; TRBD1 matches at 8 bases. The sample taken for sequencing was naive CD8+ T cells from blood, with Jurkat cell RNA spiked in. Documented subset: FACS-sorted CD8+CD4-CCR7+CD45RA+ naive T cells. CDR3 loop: CSAPQGAWETQYF. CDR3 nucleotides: TGCAGTGCTCCCCAGGGGGCATGGGAGACCCAGTACTTC.